This T cell receptor (beta chain) was sequenced in a study of blood T cell repertoires in COVID-19. The CDR3 has 15 amino acids. V lost 2 bases and J lost 4; bases outside the gene matches: 5. Germline CDR1 and CDR2: MNHEY and SVGAGI. Assay: immunoSEQ multiplex PCR; the TCRdb copy retains only in-frame clones and omits some. This sample carries 280,000 or so clones, roughly 86% of them seen once, and the ten largest clones take about 9.8%. This clone showed up just once. The J gene is TRBJ1-2, the V gene TRBV6-5; 9 bases match TRBD1. The source material was peripheral blood. The sequence was obtained from a man aged 18 to 30 with active or convalescent COVID-19. Here the CDR3 reads CASSYRQGGGYGYTF. The DNA for the CDR3 is TGTGCCAGCAGTTACCGACAGGGGGGAGGCTATGGCTACACCTTC.